This entry lists 8 T cell receptor beta chains sequenced from one sample in a study of cytomegalovirus exposure and HLA in healthy donors. Primers: 60 Vbeta forward and 13 Jbeta reverse. Assay: immunoSEQ multiplex PCR; the TCRdb copy retains only in-frame clones and omits some. The sample consists of roughly 130,000 clones, about 80% of them appearing once. Sequenced material: PBMCs. The receptors come from a human donor in good health.

The chain couples TRBV25-1 to TRBJ1-3, with D unclear. The CDR3 runs 15 residues. V was shortened by 4 bases and J by 0 bases, with 10 bases between the two germline ends. The germline V gene encodes CDR1 MGHDK and CDR2 SYGVNS. The CDR3 loop is CASSAAVFSGNTIYF. The CDR3 nucleotides read TGTGCCAGCAGTGCAGCGGTATTCTCTGGAAACACCATATATTTT.

The genes are TRBV2 and TRBJ2-7; 11 bases match TRBD2. CDR3 size: 15 residues. V trimming: 6 bases; J trimming: 4 bases; junction bases outside the gene matches: 8. Germline CDR1 reads SNHLY; CDR2 reads FYNNEI. The CDR3 nucleotides read TGTGCCAGCAGAGCACTACTAGCGGGGGTTTACGAGCAGTACTTC. Translation gives CASRALLAGVYEQYF.

This rearrangement joins TRBV19 to TRBJ2-2; 8 bases fit TRBD1. V shed 6 bases and J 6 bases; nucleotides not matched to a gene: 3. The CDR3 totals 13 residues. Germline CDR1 is LNHDA and CDR2 is SQIVND (reference sequence). CDR3 nucleotide sequence: TGTGCCAGTAGCGACAGGGGTGCCGGGGAGCTGTTTTTT. Protein sequence: CASSDRGAGELFF.

V usage is TRBV14 and J usage is TRBJ2-3; 9 bases align to TRBD1. The ends lost 0 bases at V and 1 base at J; junction bases unmatched: 14. Looked up from germline, CDR1 is SGHDN and CDR2 is FVKESK. This CDR3 spans 20 amino acids. The CDR3: CASSQEFHLGTGFGTDTQYF. The CDR3 DNA reads TGTGCCAGCAGCCAAGAGTTCCACCTCGGGACAGGGTTCGGCACAGATACGCAGTATTTT. Based on the CDR3 plus reference TRBV14 and TRBJ2-3, the full variable domain is EAGVTQFPSHSVIEKGQTVTLRCDPISGHDNLYWYRRVMGKEIKFLLHFVKESKQDESGMPNNRFLAERTGGTYSTLKVQPAELEDSGVYFCASSQEFHLGTGFGTDTQYFGPGTRLTVL.

V usage is TRBV7-3 and J usage is TRBJ1-2; D unresolved. Trimming took off 2 bases at V and 4 bases at J, with 8 bases between the two ends. The germline V gene has CDR1 SGHTA and CDR2 FQGTGA. This CDR3 has 13 residues. The DNA of the CDR3 is TGTGCCAGCAGCTTAGGAGGGAGCTATGGCTACACCTTC. It yields the protein CASSLGGSYGYTF.

The chain has TRBV5-6 and TRBJ2-1; maybe TRBD2 (6 bases). The V end lost 0 bases, the J end lost 1 base, and 11 bases lay between the germline ends. Germline lookup yields CDR1 SGHDT and CDR2 YYEEEE. The CDR3 covers 16 residues. CDR3 in amino acids: CASSLAPSGSYNEQFF. The DNA of the CDR3 is TGTGCCAGCAGCTTGGCCCCCAGCGGGTCCTACAATGAGCAGTTCTTC.

CDR3 coding DNA: TGCGCCAGCAGCGTCGGGACTGGCCACACAGATACGCAGTATTTT. Translation: CASSVGTGHTDTQYF. This chain links TRBV5-1 with TRBJ2-3; possible D gene TRBD2, 6 bases. This CDR3 has 15 residues. V was cut by 4 bases and J by 2 bases, with 14 bases left in between. Germline values: CDR1 SGHRS, CDR2 YFSETQ.

The chain carries TRBV19 and TRBJ1-1; 8 positions agree with TRBD1. Germline CDR1 LNHDA, CDR2 SQIVND (reference sequence). This CDR3 spans 13 amino acids. The J segment lost 5 bases and the V segment lost 9 bases, leaving 8 bases of the junction unmatched. The CDR3: CASSQGARTEAFF. The CDR3 DNA is TGTGCCAGCTCCCAGGGGGCACGAACTGAAGCTTTCTTT.